Listed here is a single TCR beta chain. The antigen remains unidentified. Under 3 months was the duration of disease in ophthalmopathy patients, who also had a Clinical Activity Score of at least 3 and a NOSPECS grade of at least 4. Amplified TCR beta CDR3 regions derived from RNA transcripts. When the TCR CDR3 underwent first-round RT-PCR, the HTBI primer set was used. TCRdb ran MiXCR on the multiplex PCR reads and lists one entry per CDR3 protein. Altogether roughly 280,000 distinct CDR3 sequences are present, approximately 23% being singletons, with the ten largest covering roughly 60%. These data come from a study of T cells in Graves' hyperthyroidism and ophthalmopathy. Study background: Peripheral blood was taken when the disease was first diagnosed, before any treatment began. Whole-study findings and limits: Ophthalmopathy and stable hyperthyroidism were separated by a 13 V-J model. With a median lead of roughly 6.8 months before onset, the model predicted ophthalmopathy.

V gave up 1 base and J gave up 7 bases, with 14 bases separating them. CDR3 length: 15 residues. The specimen was blood. This TCR derives from a man aged 25 to 40 with Graves' ophthalmopathy. The chain uses TRBV12-3 or TRBV12-4 and TRBJ1-5, with a weak D call TRBD1 (5 bases). The CDR3 is CASSLVPGASQPQHF. DNA for the CDR3: TGTGCCAGCAGTTTAGTCCCTGGGGCCAGCCAGCCCCAGCATTTT.